This TCR beta chain was profiled in a study of blood T cells in healthy people across ages. Worth noting for this clonotype: Its antigen remains unidentified.

The CDR3 has 14 amino acids. CDR1 and CDR2 (germline): MDHEN, SYDVKM. The authors ran a second PCR of roughly 6 to 12 cycles using a sample-barcoded 5' primer and a J-beta primer mix. MiXCR, run by TCRdb on the 5' RACE reads, gives a single entry per CDR3 protein. The sample includes hundreds of thousands of distinct CDR3 sequences, roughly 41% of them seen just once. Study-wide findings and caveats: Older age coincided with a roughly linear decline in TCR beta diversity per million T cells.

Researchers report isolating at least 6.5 million PBMCs per sample. The chain links TRBV28 to TRBJ2-5; 8 bases agree with TRBD2. Gene TRBJ2-7 matches the end of the DNA better, so the J call may be wrong. The specimen was blood. This sequence was found in a woman in her sixties in good health. CDR3 in amino acids: CATHSSGSSYEQYF. The CDR3 DNA reads as TGTGCCACCCACTCTAGCGGGTCCTCCTACGAGCAGTACTTC.